Listed below are T cell receptor beta chains from one sample, sequenced in a study of cytomegalovirus exposure and HLA in healthy donors. TCRdb's table, derived via immunoSEQ multiplex PCR, lists solely in-frame clones and lacks some. The table includes approximately 170,000 clones, around three quarters detected once. Source material: PBMCs. Every receptor here comes from a man aged 40-49 years in good health and CMV-seronegative. CDR3s include the opening cysteine and the closing phenylalanine or tryptophan. Fields, in order: D gene, clone size, V gene, J gene, CDR3 DNA, CDR3 protein. A D gene is named only where the DNA matches it firmly. Not every row has a clone size; where given, it reads once, few, many or a size class.

D: TRBD1; size: .; V: TRBV5-1; J: TRBJ2-5; DNA: TGCGCCAGCAGCTTGGAGGGACAGGGGGGAGGAGAGACCCAGTACTTC; CDR3: CASSLEGQGGGETQYF
D: .; size: .; V: TRBV6-4; J: TRBJ2-5; DNA: TGTGCCAGCAGTGCTGGTGGGACTTTCCAAGAGACCCAGTACTTC; CDR3: CASSAGGTFQETQYF
D: .; size: .; V: TRBV15; J: TRBJ1-1; DNA: TGTGCCACCAGCAGAGATCGAGGGAACACTGAAGCTTTCTTT; CDR3: CATSRDRGNTEAFF
D: TRBD1; size: .; V: TRBV5-6; J: TRBJ2-5; DNA: TGTGCCAGCAGCTGGATGGACAGGGGCAATCAAGAGACCCAGTACTTC; CDR3: CASSWMDRGNQETQYF
D: TRBD1; size: .; V: TRBV9; J: TRBJ1-1; DNA: TGTGCCAGCAGCGCCAGGTTAACAGGGGCCTTGAACACTGAAGCTTTCTTT; CDR3: CASSARLTGALNTEAFF
D: .; size: .; V: TRBV7-8; J: TRBJ2-2; DNA: TGTGCCAGCAGTGAGGGACAAAGGGACGGGGAGCTGTTTTTT; CDR3: CASSEGQRDGELFF
D: .; size: .; V: TRBV18; J: TRBJ1-1; DNA: TGTGCCAGCTCACCAAATCGGGGAGGGACTGAAGCTTTCTTT; CDR3: CASSPNRGGTEAFF
D: TRBD2; size: .; V: TRBV10-1; J: TRBJ2-1; DNA: TGCGCCAGCAGTGTAGCGGGAGTAAGGAATGAGCAGTTCTTC; CDR3: CASSVAGVRNEQFF
D: TRBD2; size: .; V: TRBV7-2; J: TRBJ2-3; DNA: TGTGCCAGCAGCTTTGGGGGGAGGGAAACAGATACGCAGTATTTT; CDR3: CASSFGGRETDTQYF
D: .; size: .; V: TRBV7-9; J: TRBJ2-1; DNA: TGTGCCAGCAGCCAATCGGATGAGCAGTTCTTC; CDR3: CASSQSDEQFF
D: .; size: .; V: TRBV20-1; J: TRBJ1-2; DNA: TGCAGTGCTAACAGCAACTATGGCTACACCTTC; CDR3: CSANSNYGYTF
D: TRBD2; size: .; V: TRBV19; J: TRBJ2-1; DNA: TGTGCCAGTCAGCGGGAGTGGTCCTACAATGAGCAGTTCTTC; CDR3: CASQREWSYNEQFF
D: TRBD2; size: .; V: TRBV13; J: TRBJ2-2; DNA: TGTGCCAGCAGCCCTCAGACTAGCGGGGGGTTCCCTCAACGGGAGCTGTTTTTT; CDR3: CASSPQTSGGFPQRELFF
D: TRBD2; size: few; V: TRBV6-1; J: TRBJ2-7; DNA: TGTGCCAGCAGTGAGCTAGCGGGAAACTACGAGCAGTACTTC; CDR3: CASSELAGNYEQYF
D: .; size: .; V: TRBV11-2; J: TRBJ2-7; DNA: TGTGCCAGCAGCTTGACCAGCGGGTACTACGAGCAGTACTTC; CDR3: CASSLTSGYYEQYF
D: .; size: .; V: TRBV4-2; J: TRBJ1-5; DNA: TGTGCCAGCAGCCAATTTGACTCCCCTAGCAATCAGCCCCAGCATTTT; CDR3: CASSQFDSPSNQPQHF
D: .; size: .; V: TRBV19; J: TRBJ2-1; DNA: TGTGCCAGTAGTATTCGGGGGAGCTCCTACAATGAGCAGTTCTTC; CDR3: CASSIRGSSYNEQFF
D: TRBD1; size: .; V: TRBV5-1; J: TRBJ1-2; DNA: TGCGCCAGCAGTTGGGACAGCGGAGGGGGCTACACCTTC; CDR3: CASSWDSGGGYTF
D: TRBD2; size: .; V: TRBV7-6; J: TRBJ2-4; DNA: TGTGCCAGCAGCCCCAGCCTAGCGGGAGGAGCAAACAGTCAGTACTTC; CDR3: CASSPSLAGGANSQYF
D: .; size: .; V: TRBV28; J: TRBJ2-1; DNA: TGTGCCAGCAGTTTCAATACGCCTGGGCTAGAGGGCAATGAGCAGTTCTTC; CDR3: CASSFNTPGLEGNEQFF
D: .; size: .; V: TRBV18; J: TRBJ2-5; DNA: TGTGCCAGCTCCCCGACGGGTTCCCAAGAGACCCAGTACTTC; CDR3: CASSPTGSQETQYF
D: TRBD1; size: .; V: TRBV5-4; J: TRBJ1-3; DNA: TGTGCCAGCAGCCTACGGACAGGGGCCTCTGGAAACACCATATATTTT; CDR3: CASSLRTGASGNTIYF
D: TRBD1; size: .; V: TRBV5-8; J: TRBJ1-2; DNA: TGTGCCAGCAGCTTACAGGGGTGGGAATTTGGCTACACCTTC; CDR3: CASSLQGWEFGYTF
D: TRBD1; size: .; V: TRBV7-8; J: TRBJ1-1; DNA: TGTGCCAGCAGCGCCCGGGACAGGGGAGCTGAAGCTTTCTTT; CDR3: CASSARDRGAEAFF
D: .; size: .; V: TRBV20-1; J: TRBJ1-1; DNA: TGCAGTGTGCGAGGCACTGAAGCTTTCTTT; CDR3: CSVRGTEAFF
D: TRBD1; size: .; V: TRBV5-1; J: TRBJ1-4; DNA: TGCGCCAGCAGCTTGGGGGACAGGGGTTTGGAAAAACTGTTTTTT; CDR3: CASSLGDRGLEKLFF
D: .; size: .; V: TRBV19; J: TRBJ2-7; DNA: TGTGCCAGTAGTATTGCACAGGGAGGGCCCTACGAGCAGTACTTC; CDR3: CASSIAQGGPYEQYF
D: .; size: .; V: TRBV29-1; J: TRBJ1-2; DNA: TGCAGCGTTGACCGCCTAGGACACCCTAACTATGGCTACACCTTC; CDR3: CSVDRLGHPNYGYTF
D: TRBD2; size: .; V: TRBV29-1; J: TRBJ2-1; DNA: TGCAGCGGTGGACTAGCGGGAGGAAATGAGCAGTTCTTC; CDR3: CSGGLAGGNEQFF
D: TRBD2; size: few; V: TRBV14; J: TRBJ2-7; DNA: TGTGCCAGCAGCCCACTAGCGGGAGGACTCTACGAGCAGTACTTC; CDR3: CASSPLAGGLYEQYF
D: .; size: many; V: TRBV5-6; J: TRBJ1-1; DNA: TGTGCCAGCAGCTTCAGGACGGGGGTGAACACTGAAGCTTTCTTT; CDR3: CASSFRTGVNTEAFF
D: .; size: .; V: TRBV7-9; J: TRBJ1-1; DNA: TGTGCCAGCAGGCCGATACAGGTACGCACTGAAGCTTTCTTT; CDR3: CASRPIQVRTEAFF
D: TRBD1; size: once; V: TRBV5-1; J: TRBJ1-1; DNA: TGCGCCAGCAGCCCCGAGCTAGGGACAGGGAGGAACACTGAAGCTTTCTTT; CDR3: CASSPELGTGRNTEAFF
D: .; size: .; V: TRBV5-1; J: TRBJ1-5; DNA: TGCGCCAGCAGCTTTAGAGGAAGGAATCAGCCCCAGCATTTT; CDR3: CASSFRGRNQPQHF
D: TRBD2; size: .; V: TRBV7-3; J: TRBJ2-1; DNA: TGTGCCAGCAGCCTACCGGGCGGGAGCGGGAATGAGCAGTTCTTC; CDR3: CASSLPGGSGNEQFF
D: TRBD1; size: .; V: TRBV27; J: TRBJ1-1; DNA: TGTGCCAGCAGTCGGAACAGGGGGACTGAAGCTTTCTTT; CDR3: CASSRNRGTEAFF
D: TRBD1; size: .; V: TRBV2; J: TRBJ1-3; DNA: TGTGCCAGCCGCACCGGGGACAGGGGAAACACCATATATTTT; CDR3: CASRTGDRGNTIYF
D: .; size: few; V: TRBV5-1; J: TRBJ2-7; DNA: TGCGCCAGCAGCTACATGAACGAGCAGTACTTC; CDR3: CASSYMNEQYF
D: .; size: once; V: TRBV10-3; J: TRBJ2-1; DNA: TGTGCCATCAGTCATCCAGCGGAGGGCAATGAGCAGTTCTTC; CDR3: CAISHPAEGNEQFF
D: TRBD2; size: .; V: TRBV15; J: TRBJ2-1; DNA: TGTGCCACCAGCAGAGCGTCCCTAGCGGGAGGCATCAGTCCGTTCTTC; CDR3: CATSRASLAGGISPFF
D: .; size: .; V: TRBV30; J: TRBJ2-1; DNA: TGTGCCTTGGCCGGGACTTCTGCATACAATGAGCAGTTCTTC; CDR3: CALAGTSAYNEQFF
D: TRBD1; size: .; V: TRBV19; J: TRBJ2-7; DNA: TGTGCCAGTAACAGGGGGATCTACGAGCAGTACTTC; CDR3: CASNRGIYEQYF